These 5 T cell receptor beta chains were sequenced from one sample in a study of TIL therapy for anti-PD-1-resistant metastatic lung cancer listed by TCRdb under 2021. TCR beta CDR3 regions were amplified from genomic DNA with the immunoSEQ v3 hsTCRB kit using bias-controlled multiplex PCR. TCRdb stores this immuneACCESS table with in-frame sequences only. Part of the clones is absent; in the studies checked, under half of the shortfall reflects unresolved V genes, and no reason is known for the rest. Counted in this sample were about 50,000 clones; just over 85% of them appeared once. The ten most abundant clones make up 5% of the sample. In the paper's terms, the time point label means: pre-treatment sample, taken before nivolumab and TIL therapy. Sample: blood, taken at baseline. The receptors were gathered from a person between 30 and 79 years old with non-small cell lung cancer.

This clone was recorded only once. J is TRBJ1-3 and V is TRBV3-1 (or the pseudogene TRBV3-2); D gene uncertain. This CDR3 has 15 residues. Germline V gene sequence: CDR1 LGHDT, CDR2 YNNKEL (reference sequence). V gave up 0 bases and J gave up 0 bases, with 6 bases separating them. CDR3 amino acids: CASSQDDRSGNTIYF. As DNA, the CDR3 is TGTGCCAGCAGCCAAGATGACCGCTCTGGAAACACCATATATTTT.

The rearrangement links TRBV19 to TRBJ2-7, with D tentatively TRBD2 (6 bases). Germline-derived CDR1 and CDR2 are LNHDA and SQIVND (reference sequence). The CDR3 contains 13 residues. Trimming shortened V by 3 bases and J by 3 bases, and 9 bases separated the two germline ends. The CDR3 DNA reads TGTGCCAGTAGTATGCGGGGCCGCTACGAGCAGTACTTC. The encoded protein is CASSMRGRYEQYF.

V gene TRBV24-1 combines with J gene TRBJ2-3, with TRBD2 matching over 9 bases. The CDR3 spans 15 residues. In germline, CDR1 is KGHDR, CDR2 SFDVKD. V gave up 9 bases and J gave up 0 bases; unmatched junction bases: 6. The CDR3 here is CATGPGLASTDTQYF. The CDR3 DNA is TGTGCCACCGGACCCGGACTAGCGAGCACAGATACGCAGTATTTT.

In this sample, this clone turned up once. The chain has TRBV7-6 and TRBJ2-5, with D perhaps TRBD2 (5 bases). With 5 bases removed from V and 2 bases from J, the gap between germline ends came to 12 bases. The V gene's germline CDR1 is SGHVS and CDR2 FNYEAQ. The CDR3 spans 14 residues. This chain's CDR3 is CASSLGRSQETQYF. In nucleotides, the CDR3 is TGTGCCAGCAGCCTGGGGAGATCACAAGAGACCCAGTACTTC.

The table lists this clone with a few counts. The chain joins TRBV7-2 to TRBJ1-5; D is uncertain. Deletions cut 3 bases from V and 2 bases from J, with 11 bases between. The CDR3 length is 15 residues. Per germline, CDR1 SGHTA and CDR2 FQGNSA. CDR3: CASSFDGGGNQPQHF. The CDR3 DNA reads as TGTGCCAGCAGCTTCGACGGTGGGGGCAATCAGCCCCAGCATTTT. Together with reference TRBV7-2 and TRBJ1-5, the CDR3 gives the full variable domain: GAGVSQSPSNKVTEKGKDVELRCDPISGHTALYWYRQSLGQGLEFLIYFQGNSAPDKSGLPSDRFSAERTGGSVSTLTIQRTQQEDSAVYLCASSFDGGGNQPQHFGDGTRLSIL.